Reported below is one T cell receptor (beta chain). The antigen is unknown. This sample was taken from a study of CXCR3-negative and CXCR3-positive naive CD8 T cells. The method, 5' RACE with UMI labels, was used to prepare the TRB cDNA libraries. TCRdb reprocessed the 5' RACE reads; each CDR3 protein has one entry and no DNA is given. Seen in this sample are tens of thousands of distinct CDR3 sequences; the ten most common clones hold 0.5% to 0.55%. Study findings and constraints: Memory cells showed distinct TRBV-TRBJ patterns, while the two naive subsets matched. CXCR3-expressing naive cells carried TRB CDR3s more hydrophobic than those of CXCR3-negative naive cells.

Looked up from germline, CDR1 is SGHVS and CDR2 is FNYEAQ. There are 13 residues in the CDR3. The source of this sequence is a human donor in good health. Some clones in this sample may be carry-over from other donors' samples. The rearrangement joins TRBV7-6 to TRBJ2-7; the D call from TCRdb, TRBD1, cannot be confirmed without DNA. Sequenced input: naive CXCR3+ CD8+ T cells from blood. Indicated subset: CD45RO-CCR7+CD27+CD95- naive CD8+ T cells expressing CXCR3 (TNR3+). The CDR3 is CASSLGSPYEQYF.